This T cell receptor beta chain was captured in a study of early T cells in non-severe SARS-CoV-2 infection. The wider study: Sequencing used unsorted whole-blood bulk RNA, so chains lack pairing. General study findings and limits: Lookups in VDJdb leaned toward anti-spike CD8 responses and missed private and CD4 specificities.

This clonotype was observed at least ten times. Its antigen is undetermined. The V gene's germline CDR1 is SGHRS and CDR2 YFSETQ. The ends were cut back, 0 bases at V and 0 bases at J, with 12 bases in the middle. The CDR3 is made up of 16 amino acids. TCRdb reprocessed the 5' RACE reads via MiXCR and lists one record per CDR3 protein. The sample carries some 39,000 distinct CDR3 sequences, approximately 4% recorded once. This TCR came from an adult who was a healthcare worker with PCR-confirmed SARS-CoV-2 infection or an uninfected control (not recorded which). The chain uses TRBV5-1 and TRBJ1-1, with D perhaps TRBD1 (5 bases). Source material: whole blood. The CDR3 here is CASSLALDSLNTEAFF. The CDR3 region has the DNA TGCGCCAGCAGCTTGGCGCTCGACAGCCTGAACACTGAAGCTTTCTTT.